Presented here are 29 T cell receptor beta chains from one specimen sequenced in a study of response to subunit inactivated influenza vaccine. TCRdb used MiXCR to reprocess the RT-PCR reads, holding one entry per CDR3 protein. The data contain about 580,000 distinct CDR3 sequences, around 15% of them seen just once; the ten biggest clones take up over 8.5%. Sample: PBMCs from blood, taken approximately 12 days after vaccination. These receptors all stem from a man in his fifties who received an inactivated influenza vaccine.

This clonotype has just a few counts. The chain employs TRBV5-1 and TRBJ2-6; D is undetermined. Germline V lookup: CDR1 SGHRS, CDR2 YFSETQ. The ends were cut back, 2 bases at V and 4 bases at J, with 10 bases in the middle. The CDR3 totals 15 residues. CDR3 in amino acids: CASSFGNLGANVLTF. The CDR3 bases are TGCGCCAGCAGCTTTGGCAACCTAGGGGCCAACGTCCTGACTTTC.

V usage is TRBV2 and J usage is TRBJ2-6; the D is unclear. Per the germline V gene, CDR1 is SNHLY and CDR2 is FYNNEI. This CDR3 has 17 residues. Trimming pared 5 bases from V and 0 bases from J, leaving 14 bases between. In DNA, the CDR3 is TGTGCCAGCAGTTCCCGGGCCCCGAGCTCTGGGGCCAACGTCCTGACTTTC. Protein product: CASSSRAPSSGANVLTF.

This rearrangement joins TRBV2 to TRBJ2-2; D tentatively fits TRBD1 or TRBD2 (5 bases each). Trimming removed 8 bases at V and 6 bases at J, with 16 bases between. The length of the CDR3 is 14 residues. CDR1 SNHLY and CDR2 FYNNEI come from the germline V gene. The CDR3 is CASGTRPGPGELFF. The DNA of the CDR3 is TGTGCCAGCGGGACGCGACCCGGACCCGGGGAGCTGTTTTTT.

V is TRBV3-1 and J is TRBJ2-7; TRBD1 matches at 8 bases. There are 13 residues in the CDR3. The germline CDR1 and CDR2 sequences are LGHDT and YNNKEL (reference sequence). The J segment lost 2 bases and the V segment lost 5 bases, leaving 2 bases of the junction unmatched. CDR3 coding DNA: TGTGCCAGCAGCAAACAGGGGGCCTACGAGCAGTACTTC. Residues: CASSKQGAYEQYF.

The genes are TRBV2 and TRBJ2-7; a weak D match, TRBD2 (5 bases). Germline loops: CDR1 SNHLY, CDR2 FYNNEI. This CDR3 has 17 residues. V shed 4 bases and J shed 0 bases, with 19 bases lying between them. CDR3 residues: CASSVDGVIKSSYEQYF. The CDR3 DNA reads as TGTGCCAGCAGTGTTGACGGGGTGATAAAGAGCTCCTACGAGCAGTACTTC.

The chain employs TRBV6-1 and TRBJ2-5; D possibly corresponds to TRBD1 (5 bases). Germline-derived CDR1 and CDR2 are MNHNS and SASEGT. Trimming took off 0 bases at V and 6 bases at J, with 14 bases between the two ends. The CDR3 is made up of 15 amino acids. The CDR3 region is CASSEAVAGLQTQYF. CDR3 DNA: TGTGCCAGCAGTGAAGCGGTGGCAGGGTTGCAGACCCAGTACTTC.

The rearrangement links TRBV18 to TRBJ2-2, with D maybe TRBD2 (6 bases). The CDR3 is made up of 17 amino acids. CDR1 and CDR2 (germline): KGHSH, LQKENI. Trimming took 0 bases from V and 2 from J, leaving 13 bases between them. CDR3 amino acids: CASSPPLGTPNTGELFF. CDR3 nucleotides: TGTGCCAGCTCACCACCGCTAGGGACTCCTAACACCGGGGAGCTGTTTTTT.

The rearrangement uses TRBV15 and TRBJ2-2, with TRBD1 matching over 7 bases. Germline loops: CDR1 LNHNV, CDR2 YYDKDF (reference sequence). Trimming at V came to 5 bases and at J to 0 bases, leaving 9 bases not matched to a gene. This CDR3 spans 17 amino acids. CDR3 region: CATSGLLGQTNTGELFF. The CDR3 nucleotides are TGTGCCACCAGCGGCCTTTTGGGACAGACGAACACCGGGGAGCTGTTTTTT. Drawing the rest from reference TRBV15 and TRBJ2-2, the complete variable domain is DAMVIQNPRYQVTQFGKPVTLSCSQTLNHNVMYWYQQKSSQAPKLLFHYYDKDFNNEADTPDNFQSRRPNTSFCFLDIRSPGLGDTAMYLCATSGLLGQTNTGELFFGEGSRLTVL.

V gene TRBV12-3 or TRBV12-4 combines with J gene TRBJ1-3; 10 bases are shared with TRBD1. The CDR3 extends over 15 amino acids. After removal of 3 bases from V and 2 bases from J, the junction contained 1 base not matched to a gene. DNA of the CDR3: TGTGCCAGCAGTTTCGACAGGGGGCCTGGAAACACCATATATTTT. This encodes CASSFDRGPGNTIYF.

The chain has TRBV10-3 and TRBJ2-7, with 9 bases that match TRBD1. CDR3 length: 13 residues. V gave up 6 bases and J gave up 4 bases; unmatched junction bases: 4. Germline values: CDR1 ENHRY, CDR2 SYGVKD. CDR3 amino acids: CAISPGTGYEQYF. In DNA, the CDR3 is TGTGCCATCAGCCCCGGGACAGGGTACGAGCAGTACTTC.

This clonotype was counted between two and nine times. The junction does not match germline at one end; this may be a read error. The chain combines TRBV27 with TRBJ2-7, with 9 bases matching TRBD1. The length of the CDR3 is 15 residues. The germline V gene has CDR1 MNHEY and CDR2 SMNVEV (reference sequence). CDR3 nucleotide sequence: TGTGCCAGCAGTCTAACGGACAGGGGCTCCCACGAGCAGTACTTC. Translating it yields CASSLTDRGSHEQYF.

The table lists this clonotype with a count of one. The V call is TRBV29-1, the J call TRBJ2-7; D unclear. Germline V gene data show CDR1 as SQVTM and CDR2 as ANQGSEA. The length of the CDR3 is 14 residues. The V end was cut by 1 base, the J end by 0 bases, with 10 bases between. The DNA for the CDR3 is TGCAGCGTTGAAGTTGCTAGGAGCTCCTACGAGCAGTACTTC. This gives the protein CSVEVARSSYEQYF.

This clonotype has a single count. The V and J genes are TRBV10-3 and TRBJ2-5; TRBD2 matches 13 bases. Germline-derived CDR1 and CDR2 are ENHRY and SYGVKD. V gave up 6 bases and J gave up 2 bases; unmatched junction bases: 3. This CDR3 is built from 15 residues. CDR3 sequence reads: CAISGTSGAQETQYF. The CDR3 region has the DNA TGTGCCATCAGCGGGACTAGCGGGGCTCAAGAGACCCAGTACTTC.

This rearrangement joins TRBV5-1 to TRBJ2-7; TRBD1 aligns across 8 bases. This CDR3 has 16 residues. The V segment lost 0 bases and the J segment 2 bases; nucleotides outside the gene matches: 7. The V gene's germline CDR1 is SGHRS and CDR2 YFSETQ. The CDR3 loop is CASSLALAGGTYEQYF. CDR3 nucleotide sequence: TGCGCCAGCAGCTTGGCCCTGGCAGGGGGCACCTACGAGCAGTACTTC.

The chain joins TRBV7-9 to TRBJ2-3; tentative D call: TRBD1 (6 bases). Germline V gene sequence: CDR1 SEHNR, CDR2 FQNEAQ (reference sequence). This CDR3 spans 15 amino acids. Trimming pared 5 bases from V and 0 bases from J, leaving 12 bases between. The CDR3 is CASSIRDTSTDTQYF. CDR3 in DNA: TGTGCCAGCAGCATCCGGGACACTAGCACAGATACGCAGTATTTT.

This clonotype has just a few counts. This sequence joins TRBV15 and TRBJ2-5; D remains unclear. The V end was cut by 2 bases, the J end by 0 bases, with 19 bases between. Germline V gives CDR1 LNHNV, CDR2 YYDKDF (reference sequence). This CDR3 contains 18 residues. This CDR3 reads CATSRTPGGRTYQETQYF. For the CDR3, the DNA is TGTGCCACCAGCAGAACCCCGGGCGGCAGAACGTACCAAGAGACCCAGTACTTC.

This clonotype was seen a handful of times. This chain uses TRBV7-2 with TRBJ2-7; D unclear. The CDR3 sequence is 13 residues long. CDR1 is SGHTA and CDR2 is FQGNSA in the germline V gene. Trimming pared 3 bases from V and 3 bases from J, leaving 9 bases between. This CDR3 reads CASSLRIGYEQYF. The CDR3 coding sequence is TGTGCCAGCAGCTTGAGGATTGGCTACGAGCAGTACTTC.

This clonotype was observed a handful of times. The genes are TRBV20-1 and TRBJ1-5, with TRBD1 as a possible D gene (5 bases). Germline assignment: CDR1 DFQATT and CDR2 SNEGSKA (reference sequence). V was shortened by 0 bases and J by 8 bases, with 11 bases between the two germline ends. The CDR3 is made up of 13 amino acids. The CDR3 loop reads CSARDSGGEPQHF. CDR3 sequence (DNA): TGCAGTGCTAGAGATTCCGGGGGGGAGCCCCAGCATTTT.

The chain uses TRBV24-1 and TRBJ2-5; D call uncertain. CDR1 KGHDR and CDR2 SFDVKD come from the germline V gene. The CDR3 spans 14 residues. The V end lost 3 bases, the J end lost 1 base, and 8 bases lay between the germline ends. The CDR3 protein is CATSDPLTQETQYF. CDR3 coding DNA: TGTGCCACCAGTGATCCATTAACCCAAGAGACCCAGTACTTC.

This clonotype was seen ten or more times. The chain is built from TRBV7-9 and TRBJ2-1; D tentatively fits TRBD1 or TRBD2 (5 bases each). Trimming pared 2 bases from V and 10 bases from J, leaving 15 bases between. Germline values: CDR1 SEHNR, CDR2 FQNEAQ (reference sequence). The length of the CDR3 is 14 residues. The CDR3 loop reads CASSLLVRDHEQFF. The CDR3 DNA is TGTGCCAGCAGCTTATTGGTAAGGGACCACGAGCAGTTCTTC.

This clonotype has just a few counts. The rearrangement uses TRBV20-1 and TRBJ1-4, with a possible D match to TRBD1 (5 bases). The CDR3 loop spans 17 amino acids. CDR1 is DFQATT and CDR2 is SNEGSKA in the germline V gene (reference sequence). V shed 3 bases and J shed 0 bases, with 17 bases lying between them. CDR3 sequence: CSASGGSQDATNEKLFF. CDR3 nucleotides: TGCAGTGCTAGCGGTGGTTCACAGGATGCAACTAATGAAAAACTGTTTTTT.

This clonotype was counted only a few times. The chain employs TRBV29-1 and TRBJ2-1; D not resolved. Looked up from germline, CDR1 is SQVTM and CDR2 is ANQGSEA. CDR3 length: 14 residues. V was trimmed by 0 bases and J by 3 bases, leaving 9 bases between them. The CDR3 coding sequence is TGCAGCGTTGAAGATCGGTCAAACTACAATGAGCAGTTCTTC. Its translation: CSVEDRSNYNEQFF.

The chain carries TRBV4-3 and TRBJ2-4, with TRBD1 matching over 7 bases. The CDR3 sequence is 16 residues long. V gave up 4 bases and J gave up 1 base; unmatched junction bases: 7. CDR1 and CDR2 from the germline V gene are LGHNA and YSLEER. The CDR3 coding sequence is TGCGCCAGCAGCCGTAACTTACAGGGGGCCAAAAACATTCAGTACTTC. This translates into CASSRNLQGAKNIQYF.

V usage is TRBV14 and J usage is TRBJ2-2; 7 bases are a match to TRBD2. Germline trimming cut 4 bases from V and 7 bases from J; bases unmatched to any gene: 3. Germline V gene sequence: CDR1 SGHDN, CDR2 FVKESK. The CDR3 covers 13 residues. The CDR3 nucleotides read TGTGCCAGCAGCCCAAGGACTAGCGGGGAGCTGTTTTTT. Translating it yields CASSPRTSGELFF.

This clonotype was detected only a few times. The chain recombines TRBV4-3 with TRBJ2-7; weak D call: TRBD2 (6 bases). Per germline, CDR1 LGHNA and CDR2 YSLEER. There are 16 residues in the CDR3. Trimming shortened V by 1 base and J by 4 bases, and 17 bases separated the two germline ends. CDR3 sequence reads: CASSQGRDSTEYEQYF. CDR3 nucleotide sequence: TGCGCCAGCAGCCAAGGACGGGACTCCACTGAATACGAGCAGTACTTC.

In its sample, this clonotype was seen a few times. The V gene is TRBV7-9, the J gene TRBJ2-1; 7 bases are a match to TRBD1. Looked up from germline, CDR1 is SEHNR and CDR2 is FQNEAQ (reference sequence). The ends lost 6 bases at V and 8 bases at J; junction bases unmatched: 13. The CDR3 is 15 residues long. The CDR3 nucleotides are TGTGCCAGCAGGGGGCCCTTGAAGGGGACAGATGAGCAGTTCTTC. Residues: CASRGPLKGTDEQFF.

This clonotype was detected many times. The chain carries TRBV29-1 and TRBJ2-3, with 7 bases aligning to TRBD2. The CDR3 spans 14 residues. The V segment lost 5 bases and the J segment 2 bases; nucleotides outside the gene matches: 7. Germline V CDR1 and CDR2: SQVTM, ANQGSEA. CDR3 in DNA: TGCAGCGTTAAAGGGAGGGTCCCCACAGATACGCAGTATTTT. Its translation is CSVKGRVPTDTQYF.

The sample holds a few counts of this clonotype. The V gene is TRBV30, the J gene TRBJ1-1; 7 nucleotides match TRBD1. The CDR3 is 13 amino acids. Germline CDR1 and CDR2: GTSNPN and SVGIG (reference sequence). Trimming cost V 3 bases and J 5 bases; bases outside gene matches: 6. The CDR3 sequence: CAWRPNRGTEAFF. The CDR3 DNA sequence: TGTGCCTGGAGACCCAACAGGGGAACTGAAGCTTTCTTT.

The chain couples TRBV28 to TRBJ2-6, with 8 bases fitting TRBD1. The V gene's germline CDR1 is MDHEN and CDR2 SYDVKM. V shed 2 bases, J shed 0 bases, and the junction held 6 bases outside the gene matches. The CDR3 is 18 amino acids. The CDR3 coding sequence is TGTGCCAGCAGTTTAAGCTGGGACAGGTACTCTGGGGCCAACGTCCTGACTTTC. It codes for CASSLSWDRYSGANVLTF.